Following are 12 T cell receptor beta chains from one sample sequenced in a study of T cells in Graves' hyperthyroidism and ophthalmopathy. There were TCR beta CDR3 regions amplified from RNA transcripts. The study used the HTBI primer set for a first-round RT-PCR of the TCR CDR3. TCRdb reprocessed the multiplex PCR reads with MiXCR, giving one entry per CDR3 protein. Of 300,000 to 400,000 distinct CDR3 sequences in the sample, around a sixth were seen once. The material sequenced was blood. These TCRs come from a woman between 50 and 59 years old with Graves' hyperthyroidism.

This clonotype has more than one count but fewer than ten. One end of the junction varies from germline; a read error may be responsible. The rearrangement joins TRBV19 to TRBJ2-3, with 10 nucleotides matching TRBD2. The CDR3 consists of 15 residues. Germline V lookup: CDR1 LNHDA, CDR2 SQIVND (reference sequence). The CDR3 here is CASRIAGGSTDTQYF. The CDR3, as DNA: TGTGCCAGTAGGATAGCGGGGGGATCCACAGATACGCAGTATTTT. The whole variable domain, remainder taken from reference TRBV19 and TRBJ2-3, is DGGITQSPKYLFRKEGQNVTLSCEQNLNHDAMYWYRQDPGQGLRLIYYSQIVNDFQKGDIAEGYSVSREKKESFPLTVTSAQKNPTAFYLCASRIAGGSTDTQYFGPGTRLTVL.

In this sample, this clonotype turned up many times. The rearrangement links TRBV2 to TRBJ2-1; tentative D call: TRBD2 (6 bases). The CDR3 loop spans 15 amino acids. Deletions cut 2 bases from V and 4 bases from J, with 12 bases between. Germline V lookup: CDR1 SNHLY, CDR2 FYNNEI. CDR3 DNA sequence: TGTGCCAGCAGTGAACCTAGCGAGCCATACAATGAGCAGTTCTTC. Translating gives CASSEPSEPYNEQFF.

There are many counts of this clonotype. The chain links TRBV2 to TRBJ2-3; D ambiguous. CDR3 size: 11 residues. V lost 7 bases and J 2 bases, leaving 4 bases between the germline ends. CDR1 and CDR2 from the germline V gene are SNHLY and FYNNEI. The CDR3 sequence is CASTLTDTQYF. CDR3 DNA: TGTGCCAGCACCCTCACAGATACGCAGTATTTT.

The table lists this clonotype with many counts. The chain carries TRBV29-1 and TRBJ2-3, with D perhaps matching TRBD2 (6 bases). This CDR3 has 13 residues. Trimming pared 8 bases from V and 2 bases from J, leaving 14 bases between. Germline V gene data show CDR1 as SQVTM and CDR2 as ANQGSEA. The CDR3 protein is CSLLSGDTDTQYF. In nucleotides, the CDR3 is TGCAGCCTTTTATCGGGAGACACAGATACGCAGTATTTT.

This clonotype was detected a few times. The genes are TRBV5-4 and TRBJ2-7, with D perhaps matching TRBD2 (5 bases). CDR1 and CDR2 (germline): SGHNT, YYREEE (reference sequence). V was cut by 2 bases and J by 5 bases, with 14 bases left in between. This CDR3 is 14 amino acids long. The CDR3 reads CASSFEMWGDEQYV. The CDR3 nucleotides are TGTGCCAGCAGCTTCGAGATGTGGGGAGACGAGCAGTACGTC.

The V gene is TRBV20-1, the J gene TRBJ1-5; D possibly corresponds to TRBD1 (5 bases). The V gene lost 6 bases and the J gene lost 7 bases, with 16 bases spanning the gap. CDR1 is DFQATT and CDR2 is SNEGSKA in the germline V gene (reference sequence). This CDR3 contains 13 residues. CDR3 in amino acids: CSASSRVEQPQHF. CDR3 DNA sequence: TGCAGTGCATCAAGCAGGGTGGAGCAGCCCCAGCATTTT.

The table lists this clonotype with a few counts. The chain joins TRBV5-4 to TRBJ2-5, with 12 bases matching TRBD2. The CDR3 has 15 residues. Germline CDR1 and CDR2: SGHNT and YYREEE (reference sequence). Trimming took 3 bases from V and 5 from J; bases not matched to a gene: 5. The CDR3 region is CASSSASGGVETQYF. The CDR3 region has the DNA TGTGCCAGCAGCTCGGCTAGCGGGGGGGTCGAGACCCAGTACTTC.

The V and J genes are TRBV11-2 and TRBJ2-5, with a possible D match to TRBD2 (6 bases). V lost 1 base and J lost 5, with 14 bases in between. Germline V lookup: CDR1 SGHAT, CDR2 FQNNGV. The CDR3 is 15 amino acids. The CDR3 reads CASSLAGGVGETQYF. CDR3 nucleotides: TGTGCCAGCAGCTTAGCCGGGGGAGTCGGCGAGACCCAGTACTTC.

J is TRBJ2-2 and V is TRBV12-3 or TRBV12-4; 11 bases line up with TRBD1. The ends lost 5 bases at V and 4 bases at J; junction bases unmatched: 15. This CDR3 has 19 amino acids. CDR3 in amino acids: CASSPTGTGGLDPTGELFF. CDR3 nucleotide sequence: TGTGCCAGCAGTCCCACCGGGACAGGGGGACTAGACCCCACCGGGGAGCTGTTTTTT.

This clonotype was found many times. The chain is built from TRBV3-1 and TRBJ1-1; D unresolved. Germline CDR1 LGHDT, CDR2 YNNKEL (reference sequence). This CDR3 is 13 amino acids long. V was clipped by 0 bases and J by 4 bases, with 6 bases between them. CDR3 sequence reads: CASSQDFRTEAFF. The CDR3 nucleotides are TGTGCCAGCAGCCAAGACTTCCGCACTGAAGCTTTCTTT.

This clonotype turned up a few times. The chain uses TRBV7-3 and TRBJ2-5; the match to TRBD2 covers 8 bases. Trimming took 5 bases from V and 3 from J; bases not matched to a gene: 17. The CDR3 contains 18 residues. Germline V lookup: CDR1 SGHTA, CDR2 FQGTGA. CDR3 residues: CASSPSPRGSGDEETQYF. CDR3 DNA: TGTGCCAGCAGCCCCAGCCCCAGAGGTAGCGGGGATGAAGAGACCCAGTACTTC.

This clonotype was found many times. The V and J genes are TRBV30 and TRBJ1-1; maybe TRBD1 (5 bases). Trimming left V 2 bases short and J 3 bases short, with 10 bases between. Germline V gene data show CDR1 as GTSNPN and CDR2 as SVGIG (reference sequence). This CDR3 spans 13 amino acids. CDR3 nucleotide sequence: TGTGCCTGGAGTATGGGGCTGGACACTGAAGCTTTCTTT. Protein product: CAWSMGLDTEAFF. The entire variable domain, with the rest obtained from reference TRBV30 and TRBJ1-1, is as follows: SQTIHQWPATLVQPVGSPLSLECTVEGTSNPNLYWYRQAAGRGLQLLFYSVGIGQISSEVPQNLSASRPQDRQFILSSKKLLLSDSGFYLCAWSMGLDTEAFFGQGTRLTVV.